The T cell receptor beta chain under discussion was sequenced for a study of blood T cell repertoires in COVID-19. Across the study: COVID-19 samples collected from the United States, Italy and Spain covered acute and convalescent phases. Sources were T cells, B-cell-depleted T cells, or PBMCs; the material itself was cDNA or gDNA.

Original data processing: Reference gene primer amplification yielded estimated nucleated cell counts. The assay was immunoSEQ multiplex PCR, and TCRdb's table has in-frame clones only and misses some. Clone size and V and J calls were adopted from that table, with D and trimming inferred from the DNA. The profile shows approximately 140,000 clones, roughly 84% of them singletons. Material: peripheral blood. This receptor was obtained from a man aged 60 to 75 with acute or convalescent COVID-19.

In DNA form, the CDR3 reads TGTGCCAGCAGTCCCCGACAGGGTTCAGGGAGCAATCAGCCCCAGCATTTT. It yields the protein CASSPRQGSGSNQPQHF. The rearrangement joins TRBV27 to TRBJ1-5; 7 positions agree with TRBD1. Trimming at V came to 5 bases and at J to 1 base, leaving 11 bases not matched to a gene. The CDR3 contains 17 residues. Per the germline V gene, CDR1 is MNHEY and CDR2 is SMNVEV (reference sequence).